These T cell receptor beta chains were read from a single sample in a study of response to subunit inactivated influenza vaccine. TCRdb re-analysed the RT-PCR reads in MiXCR, keeping a single row per CDR3 protein. The sample lists about 650,000 distinct CDR3 sequences, 12% to 15% occurring once. The sequences come from PBMCs from blood, collected around two weeks before vaccination. The receptors shown here come from a man aged 45-60 years who received an inactivated influenza vaccine. The CDR3 runs from the conserved cysteine through the conserved F or W. The order of the fields is V gene, J gene, CDR3 protein.

>TRBV4-2|TRBJ2-1
CASSQDNLATYNEQFF
>TRBV12-3/TRBV12-4|TRBJ2-3
CASTPRRGRLTDTQYF
>TRBV6-2/TRBV6-3|TRBJ1-1
CASRPEGWSGTEAFF
>TRBV5-1|TRBJ1-2
CASSAEGAGYGYTF
>TRBV4-3|TRBJ2-5
CASSQDGGETQYF
>TRBV12-3/TRBV12-4|TRBJ1-1
CASSPGLQGRGTEAFF
>TRBV12-3/TRBV12-4|TRBJ2-5
CASSFRGAHPSETQYF
>TRBV7-2|TRBJ2-3
CASSFWGSTDTQYF
>TRBV9|TRBJ1-1
CASSVDNTNTEAFF
>TRBV24-1|TRBJ2-1
CATSDNSGTGEQFF
>TRBV6-2/TRBV6-3|TRBJ2-1
CASSYLRFPAYNEQFF
>TRBV2|TRBJ2-5
CASLPGTSRETQYF
>TRBV30|TRBJ2-4
CAWSVPGENIQYF
>TRBV20-1|TRBJ2-1
CSAGIAGGADEQFF
>TRBV5-4|TRBJ1-5
CASSLREVLGDYSNQPQHF
>TRBV6-6|TRBJ2-5
CASSRTGVKTQYF
>TRBV7-9|TRBJ2-3
CASSTGTGGTDTQYF
>TRBV5-1|TRBJ2-6
CASSRRYSGANVLTF
>TRBV11-2|TRBJ2-7
CASSPDPGLAGGPGSYEQYF
>TRBV25-1|TRBJ2-3
CASSDPGAGVADTQYF
>TRBV6-5|TRBJ2-3
CASSKGGREYF
>TRBV28|TRBJ1-5
CASSSPDRSNQPQHF
>TRBV7-2|TRBJ1-5
CASSVNQDPGMGPQHF
>TRBV12-3/TRBV12-4|TRBJ2-1
CASRPRTGHEQFF
>TRBV12-3/TRBV12-4|TRBJ2-1
CASSPGLAGGFNEQFF
>TRBV7-2|TRBJ2-2
CASSETGGHTGELFF
>TRBV7-9|TRBJ2-7
CASSLSRDRVSYEQYF
>TRBV28|TRBJ2-3
CASSFVLRLDSTSLTDTQYF
>TRBV5-1|TRBJ1-2
CASSLEWAADRGYTF
>TRBV20-1|TRBJ1-5
CSATVSNQPQHF
>TRBV11-2|TRBJ2-7
CASSIGHEQYF
>TRBV14|TRBJ2-5
CASSPSGGAQETQYF
>TRBV15|TRBJ2-1
CATSGWVESASYNEQFF
>TRBV3-1|TRBJ2-5
CASSQRGRRQETQYF
>TRBV12-3/TRBV12-4|TRBJ1-2
CASSLAVSYGYTF
>TRBV6-5|TRBJ2-2
CASSSRGPLNTGELFF
>TRBV24-1|TRBJ2-1
CATSGEASSYNEQFF
>TRBV20-1|TRBJ2-7
CSANQGGFSYEQYF
>TRBV5-1|TRBJ1-5
CASRESYSNQPQHF
>TRBV6-6|TRBJ2-1
CASGDNEQFF
>TRBV18|TRBJ2-2
CASSPRTLGQGARGELFF
>TRBV4-1|TRBJ2-1
CASSQVGSGYNEQFF
>TRBV6-5|TRBJ2-2
CASSYGRTHTGELFF
>TRBV15|TRBJ1-1
CATSRDPGGYTEAFF